This T cell receptor (beta chain) was recovered during a study of identical twins' blood T cells. This CDR3 is 14 amino acids long. V shed 6 bases and J shed 2 bases, with 10 bases lying between them. CDR1 and CDR2 from the germline V gene are WSHSY and SAAADI. MiXCR, run by TCRdb on the 5' RACE reads, gives a single entry per CDR3 protein. The sample contains 350,000 to 400,000 distinct CDR3 sequences, about 28% of which appear only once. Overall study results and limits: Even for out-of-frame TCRbeta, twins reportedly shared V gene usage much more than unrelated donors.

This clonotype has ten or more counts. The antigen is not known. This TCR came from a woman aged 18-49 years in good health. The V call is TRBV10-2, the J call TRBJ2-2; TRBD2 might be the D (5 bases). The specimen was PBMCs. In DNA form, the CDR3 reads TGCGCCAGCAGAGAGGGAACAAACACCGGGGAGCTGTTTTTT. Residues: CASREGTNTGELFF.